A single sample is the source of the 22 T cell receptor beta chains below, sequenced in a study of T-cell reconstitution after alpha-beta-depleted transplantation in children. Unique molecular identifiers featured in how the TCRbeta library was prepared. TCRdb reprocessed the PCR reads via MiXCR and lists one record per CDR3 protein. This table has about 370,000 distinct CDR3 sequences, 20% appearing once. The starting material was PBMCs from the stem cell graft donor, obtained from the stem cell graft. The receptors derive from a human donor who donated a stem cell graft to a child with acute myeloid leukemia.

This clonotype occurred a few times. This chain connects TRBV10-3 to TRBJ1-5, with 7 bases matching TRBD1. The ends lost 10 bases at V and 3 bases at J; junction bases unmatched: 9. In germline, CDR1 is ENHRY, CDR2 SYGVKD. The CDR3 totals 14 residues. CDR3 residues: CATTGTENNQPQHF. Written as DNA, the CDR3 is TGTGCCACCACCGGGACAGAAAACAATCAGCCCCAGCATTTT.

This clonotype was found a few times. The rearrangement joins TRBV11-3 to TRBJ2-7, with 10 positions matching TRBD2. This CDR3 has 16 residues. V shed 5 bases, J shed 3 bases, and the junction held 10 bases outside the gene matches. Germline CDR1 SGHNT, CDR2 YENEEA. CDR3 amino acids: CASSISLAGVNYEQYF. CDR3 nucleotides: TGTGCCAGCAGCATCTCTCTAGCGGGAGTCAACTACGAGCAGTACTTC.

This clonotype appeared many times. The V call is TRBV20-1, the J call TRBJ2-7; D unresolved. Germline V CDR1 and CDR2: DFQATT, SNEGSKA (reference sequence). The CDR3 is 11 residues long. V lost 2 bases and J lost 4, with 6 bases in between. CDR3 in DNA: TGCAGTGCTAGATCTGAATACGAGCAGTACTTC. Translated, it gives CSARSEYEQYF.

This chain links TRBV20-1 with TRBJ2-1; tentatively, D is TRBD1 or TRBD2 (6 bases each). Germline V lookup: CDR1 DFQATT, CDR2 SNEGSKA (reference sequence). The CDR3 runs 13 residues. The CDR3 protein is CCFCGGQDNEQFF. The CDR3 DNA is TGCTGCTTCTGTGGGGGGCAAGACAATGAGCAGTTCTTC.

The sample holds a few counts of this clonotype. The chain couples TRBV6-5 to TRBJ2-1; 8 positions agree with TRBD2. V shed 2 bases and J 3 bases; nucleotides not matched to a gene: 3. CDR3 size: 15 residues. The germline V gene has CDR1 MNHEY and CDR2 SVGAGI. In DNA, the CDR3 is TGTGCCAGCAGTTACAGTCTAGCGGGCTACAATGAGCAGTTCTTC. It specifies CASSYSLAGYNEQFF.

This chain joins TRBV5-1 and TRBJ2-7; the D gene is possibly TRBD2 (6 bases). Germline-derived CDR1 and CDR2 are SGHRS and YFSETQ. The CDR3 length is 14 residues. The V end lost 2 bases, the J end lost 6 bases, and 15 bases lay between the germline ends. The CDR3 region is CASSLGVGRTEQYF. CDR3 DNA sequence: TGCGCCAGCAGCTTAGGAGTTGGGAGGACCGAGCAGTACTTC.

This clonotype has only a few counts. The chain is built from TRBV4-1 and TRBJ2-5, with D unclear. The CDR3 has 14 residues. Between the trimmed V and J ends, which lost 6 bases and 5 bases, there was a span of 16 bases. Germline loops: CDR1 MGHRA, CDR2 YSYEKL. The CDR3 is CASSPEPNLETQYF. The CDR3 DNA reads as TGCGCCAGCAGTCCCGAACCAAACCTCGAGACCCAGTACTTC.

This clonotype was counted many times. The J gene is TRBJ1-5, the V gene TRBV6-1, with D possibly TRBD1 on 5 matching bases. Germline V CDR1 and CDR2: MNHNS, SASEGT. The V gene lost 0 bases and the J gene lost 4 bases, with 7 bases spanning the gap. The CDR3 has 14 residues. CDR3 in amino acids: CASSEAGGNQPQHF. CDR3 bases: TGTGCCAGCAGTGAAGCGGGGGGGAATCAGCCCCAGCATTTT.

This chain joins TRBV20-1 and TRBJ2-3; TRBD2 matches 7 bases. In germline, CDR1 is DFQATT, CDR2 SNEGSKA (reference sequence). The V and J ends lost 4 bases and 3 bases, in that order; junction bases with no gene match: 10. The CDR3 length is 15 residues. The DNA for the CDR3 is TGCAGTGCTATTAGACCCGGGGAGGGGACAGATACGCAGTATTTT. Translation: CSAIRPGEGTDTQYF.

The J gene is TRBJ2-2, the V gene TRBV15; TRBD1 or TRBD2 may be the D gene (5 bases each). The germline gives CDR1 LNHNV, CDR2 YYDKDF (reference sequence). The CDR3 has 15 amino acids. Between the trimmed V and J ends, which lost 2 bases and 0 bases, there was a span of 7 bases. CDR3 sequence: CATSRRDANTGELFF. CDR3 coding DNA: TGTGCCACCAGCAGACGGGACGCGAACACCGGGGAGCTGTTTTTT.

For this clonotype: With a much larger clone just one base away, this may be a read error. This chain connects TRBV5-6 to TRBJ2-7; perhaps TRBD2 as D (6 bases). In germline, CDR1 is SGHDT, CDR2 YYEEEE. The CDR3 runs 15 residues. The CDR3 DNA is TGTGGCAGCAGCTTGGTGGCGCGGGAATTTTACGAGCAGTACTTC. The encoded protein is CGSSLVAREFYEQYF.

The CDR3 sequence is CATRGPSTDTQYF. Written as DNA, the CDR3 is TGTGCCACCAGGGGTCCAAGCACAGATACGCAGTATTTT. The J gene is TRBJ2-3, the V gene TRBV15; D unclear. V was clipped by 6 bases and J by 0 bases, with 7 bases between them. The length of the CDR3 is 13 residues. Germline CDR1 reads LNHNV; CDR2 reads YYDKDF (reference sequence).

This clonotype appeared many times. V is TRBV20-1 and J is TRBJ2-5; D is ambiguous. The CDR3 length is 11 residues. Germline V gene sequence: CDR1 DFQATT, CDR2 SNEGSKA (reference sequence). V shed 7 bases and J shed 2 bases, with 8 bases lying between them. The CDR3 coding sequence is TGCAGTGGACCGGTTCAAGAGACCCAGTACTTC. It codes for CSGPVQETQYF.

The rearrangement joins TRBV9 to TRBJ2-5, with D possibly being TRBD1 (6 bases). Germline CDR1 is SGDLS and CDR2 is YYNGEE. This CDR3 spans 14 amino acids. The germline V and J ends were trimmed by 3 bases and 5 bases, with 14 bases remaining between them. For the CDR3, the DNA is TGTGCCAGCAGCGACACAGGGCTGGATGAGACCCAGTACTTC. Translation: CASSDTGLDETQYF.

The chain recombines TRBV28 with TRBJ2-3, with D perhaps matching TRBD1 or TRBD2 (5 bases each). Trimming shortened V by 6 bases and J by 1 base, and 5 bases separated the two germline ends. This CDR3 is 12 amino acids long. The germline CDR1 and CDR2 sequences are MDHEN and SYDVKM. CDR3 amino acids: CASRGRTDTQYF. The CDR3 nucleotides read TGTGCCAGCAGGGGACGCACAGATACGCAGTATTTT.

This clonotype was seen at least ten times. V and J are TRBV12-3 or TRBV12-4 and TRBJ2-3; no reliable D call. Trimming shortened V by 5 bases and J by 1 base, and 10 bases separated the two germline ends. CDR3 length equals 14 residues. The CDR3 reads CASSPGGRTDTQYF. The CDR3 coding sequence is TGTGCCAGCAGTCCCGGTGGCCGCACAGATACGCAGTATTTT.

The chain combines TRBV20-1 with TRBJ2-7; 10 nucleotides match TRBD2. This CDR3 is built from 13 residues. With V trimmed by 6 bases and J by 5 bases, 7 bases remained unmatched. Germline CDR1 and CDR2: DFQATT and SNEGSKA (reference sequence). CDR3 residues: CSATGTSENEQYF. The DNA of the CDR3 is TGCAGTGCCACTGGGACTAGCGAGAACGAGCAGTACTTC.

This clonotype showed up many times. The V and J genes are TRBV14 and TRBJ2-2; 8 nucleotides align to TRBD2. Germline values: CDR1 SGHDN, CDR2 FVKESK. Germline trimming cut 2 bases from V and 4 bases from J; bases unmatched to any gene: 0. The CDR3 has 14 amino acids. The DNA of the CDR3 is TGTGCCAGCAGCCAAACTAGCGGCACCGGGGAGCTGTTTTTT. Its translation: CASSQTSGTGELFF. Variable domain in full (rest from reference TRBV14 and TRBJ2-2): EAGVTQFPSHSVIEKGQTVTLRCDPISGHDNLYWYRRVMGKEIKFLLHFVKESKQDESGMPNNRFLAERTGGTYSTLKVQPAELEDSGVYFCASSQTSGTGELFFGEGSRLTVL.

This clonotype showed up many times. The chain joins TRBV29-1 to TRBJ1-1, with D uncertain. The CDR3 loop spans 14 amino acids. Per the germline V gene, CDR1 is SQVTM and CDR2 is ANQGSEA. V lost 2 bases and J lost 0, with 10 bases in between. The CDR3 loop reads CSVEPVVMNTEAFF. The DNA for the CDR3 is TGCAGCGTTGAACCCGTGGTAATGAACACTGAAGCTTTCTTT.

This sequence joins TRBV25-1 and TRBJ2-5; tentative D call: TRBD1 (7 bases). In germline, CDR1 is MGHDK, CDR2 SYGVNS. This CDR3 is built from 16 residues. V was trimmed by 2 bases and J by 2 bases, leaving 15 bases between them. CDR3 nucleotides: TGTGCCAGCAGTGAAAAGGGGGCTAGCGCTCAAGAGACCCAGTACTTC. Its protein product is CASSEKGASAQETQYF.

This rearrangement joins TRBV7-9 to TRBJ1-4; perhaps TRBD1 as D (5 bases). Germline V gene data show CDR1 as SEHNR and CDR2 as FQNEAQ (reference sequence). V was cut by 5 bases and J by 2 bases, with 12 bases left in between. CDR3 size: 15 residues. CDR3 residues: CASSPFRGTNEKLFF. The CDR3 DNA reads as TGTGCCAGCAGCCCTTTCCGGGGGACTAATGAAAAACTGTTTTTT.

This clonotype was detected ten times or more. The chain carries TRBV27 and TRBJ1-5; 7 bases are a match to TRBD1. This CDR3 has 15 amino acids. Trimming at V came to 2 bases and at J to 4 bases, leaving 5 bases not matched to a gene. Germline CDR1 and CDR2: MNHEY and SMNVEV (reference sequence). CDR3 residues: CASSLSGQANQPQHF. In DNA form, the CDR3 reads TGTGCCAGCAGTTTAAGTGGACAGGCTAATCAGCCCCAGCATTTT.